This T cell receptor beta chain was sequenced during a study of cytomegalovirus exposure and HLA in healthy donors (dated by TCRdb to about 2017). About the full investigation: An earlier analysis of 550 to 700 of the donors reported more than 250 Gb of sequence data and 100 million to 130 million unique TCR beta sequences from about 179 million T cells. To predict cytomegalovirus infection status, the study combined high-throughput TCR immunosequencing, statistical association of individual TCRs with disease status, and machine learning. The number of typed donors differed by locus: 629-630 for A, B, C, DRB1 and DQB1; 522 for DQA1; 606 for DPA1; and around 450 for DPB1. A later analysis re-examined previously published TCR beta repertoires from just over 650 donors and added high-resolution HLA genotyping to investigate patterns of TCR occurrence. The aim of the study was to test whether cataloging public T cell receptors could identify signatures of past pathogen exposure. In addition to the first cohort of approximately 670 subjects, a separate validation cohort of approximately 130 different subjects was used. The genetic ancestry cluster associated with self-reported Caucasian donors included over 80% of the roughly 400 genotyped donors. All discovery cohort repertoires had been generated on a single sequencing platform. Both class I and class II loci were covered by HLA typing, at four-digit resolution. Genome-wide SNP genotypes for about 65% of the roughly 700 donors were used in a later genetic analysis, which treated that subset as a discovery cohort. An early release covering about 600 HLA-typed donors comprised about 290 gigabases of sequencing data and roughly 85 million unique TCR sequences. Alongside the repertoire data, information on donor age, sex, ethnicity and CMV serostatus was compiled. Rather than using new phenotypic data, the later analysis identified candidate immune exposures from TCR beta sequences and from how often those sequences occurred across donors. The study profiled the T cell repertoires of 666 subjects by immunosequencing and related them to cytomegalovirus serostatus. Four or five DR-DQ haplotypes were handled as single units for association and clustering, since linkage in the cohort was strong. Among about 410 genotyped donors of the cohort, an average of roughly 230,000 unique TCR beta nucleotide sequences was sequenced per donor, of which 15% to 20% were non-productive. To decide whether each TCR beta V gene segment behaved as functional or pseudogenic, an earlier analysis of approximately 620 of the donors relied on high-throughput TCR beta sequencing.

CDR1 SGDLS and CDR2 YYNGEE were looked up in the germline V gene. The germline ends are 18 bases apart after V is trimmed by 4 bases and J by 5 bases. The CDR3, cysteine through phenylalanine, is 15 amino acids long. The sequence is cut down to CDR3 DNA, 45 bases in frame from base 1. Library construction relied on the immunoSEQ multiplex PCR assay. For the multiplex PCR, a mixture combining 60 forward primers for TCR Vbeta segments and 13 reverse primers for TCR Jbeta segments was used. A multiplex PCR assay on genomic DNA amplified the CDR3 region of rearranged TCR beta genes. The amplified TCR beta libraries were sequenced on the Illumina HiSeq System as 87-base-pair reads. From the authors' description of their analysis: Across the roughly 670 repertoires, a later analysis counted around 80 million unique TCR beta chains, around 10 million of which were shared by at least two donors. To remove PCR and sequencing errors, raw reads were error-corrected and collapsed into unique sequences using a nearest-neighbor algorithm that merged closely related sequences. Alignment of CDR3 sequences to IMGT reference sequences was used to assign V, D and J gene segments. For a sequence to be retained, at least a six-nucleotide match to both a V gene segment and a J gene segment was required. A rearrangement was called productive if the CDR3 had no stop codons and remained in frame with V and J, and every other rearrangement was called non-productive. CDR3 was defined according to IMGT convention as the region running from the second conserved V-encoded cysteine to the conserved J-encoded phenylalanine. The earlier analysis of 587 of the donors excluded any sequence lacking an unambiguous match to a single V gene segment. An earlier analysis of a few hundred of the donors called V segments functional above 56.7% productive rearrangements and segregating when the between-donor standard deviation exceeded 5%. A statistical classification framework was built for diagnosing cytomegalovirus status from the catalog of TCR beta chain sequences. In a later analysis, TCR nucleotide sequences were compared against IMGT/GENE-DB human TR gene sequences so that V and J genes could be assigned. In a later analysis, CDR3 sequences and most-parsimonious VDJ recombination scenarios were assigned using the TCRdist pipeline. In a later analysis, each TCR beta chain was defined by its CDR3 amino acid sequence together with its V-gene family, and reads without a unique V-gene family were excluded. As a way to deal with suspected cross-contamination and a sequencing artifact, a later analysis dropped hundreds of nucleotide sequences that were highly shared and had low generation probability. In a later analysis, a clonal expansion index was calculated for each public chain from normalized within-repertoire ranks of inferred template counts. In a later analysis, generation probabilities were computed with a VDJ recombination model fitted to out-of-frame rearrangements, and the resulting probabilities were checked against IGoR. Hypergeometric tests were used in a later analysis to score TCR-TCR, TCR-HLA and TCR-CMV co-occurrence, with a repertoire-size bias correction applied to the TCR pairs. To estimate false discovery rates, a later analysis permuted the HLA or CMV assignments 20 times. In a later analysis, co-occurring TCRs were grouped with DBSCAN, and TCRdist sequence similarity was added when clustering was performed within HLA-allele-positive subsets. Repertoires with fewer than 30,000 or more than 120,000 public chains were left out of co-occurrence clustering, as were five repertoires with anomalous nucleotide sharing. This is the immuneACCESS table as TCRdb keeps it, with only in-frame sequences that have V and J called. A part of the clones is gone; compared with another copy, unresolved V genes explain less than half, and the rest is unexplained. V and J calls and clone size follow that table, whereas D and trimming were derived from the DNA. This sample gives 85,000 to 100,000 clones in total; just under 70% of them show up just once. The ten largest clones take up around 2.5% of the sample.

General findings and caveats noted by the study authors: In both the original and validation cohorts, the classifier was reported to diagnose cytomegalovirus status with high specificity and sensitivity. An association between a missense DCLRE1C variant and V-gene and J-gene trimming of TCR beta chains was found in a later genetic analysis and replicated in an independent cohort. Assigning TCR associations to individual alleles was difficult when HLA alleles, especially DR and DQ, strongly co-occurred. A later genetic analysis reported fewer N-insertions in productive TCRs among donors in an Asian-associated ancestry cluster than the approximately 670-donor mean. In an earlier analysis of 500 to 650 of the donors, most TCR beta V segments appeared in productive rearrangements about 90% or about 30% of the time, broadly matching IMGT annotations. Correlated functional status among segregating V segments might be attributable to linkage disequilibrium, but an unknown experimental factor could not be ruled out. Compared with equally common non-associated chains, HLA-associated TCR beta chains in a later analysis were more clonally expanded and had lower generation probabilities. Some IMGT-functional V segments, including TRBV6-2 and TRBV6-3, could not be distinguished by the 87-base-pair reads and were therefore excluded. In vitro tests confirmed that a few of the cytomegalovirus-associated TCR beta chains recognize cytomegalovirus antigens. A cluster of highly shared sequence variants was judged likely to be a technical artifact of the sequencing pipeline. The presence/absence analyses assumed that sequencing depth was roughly uniform across donors, and that assumption may not be true. CMV serostatus was the only immune exposure information available for the cohort. In a later analysis, 16,951 TCR beta sequences were associated with specific HLA alleles at a false discovery rate of 0.05. In a later analysis, the rate of TCR association differed among HLA loci, with DRB1 alleles having the most associated TCRs and HLA-C alleles having the fewest. The authors suggested that the approach could potentially be extended to other disease states and immunological phenotypes. A further reported finding was that TCR beta sequences accurately predicted the HLA-A and HLA-B alleles for most subjects in the first cohort. In this cohort, only TCR beta chains were sequenced, and detectable features were limited by the absence of alpha or paired-chain data. The study gave a list of around 170 TCR beta chains associated with cytomegalovirus. Across donors, most TCR sequences were observed very rarely, whereas some public TCRs were present in many individuals. Because counts were too low, about 18 rarely observed V segments, including chromosome 9 orphons, were left out of the earlier analysis of over 550 of the donors. A later analysis found that most CMV-associated TCR beta chains appeared HLA-restricted, with HLA associations seemingly driven largely by CMV exposure. Because HLA typing was unavailable for some donors at each locus, only the typed subset was used in association tests. According to a later analysis, parvovirus B19, influenza, CMV and Epstein-Barr virus appeared linked to several top co-occurrence clusters.

Comment on this clone: Its specific antigen is unknown. Nothing much larger sits one base from this clone, and base qualities are not available.

The cohort was made up of 666 healthy bone marrow donors. At the time of sampling, every cohort member was nominally healthy, though immune exposures that went unrecorded were likely present. The donor tested CMV seronegative, placing the donor among the 300 to 450 seronegative members of the cohort. Every donor gave a peripheral blood sample, and the peripheral blood mononuclear cells from that sample were used for TCR beta sequencing. Genomic DNA was extracted from the blood cell samples with the Qiagen DNeasy Blood Extraction Kit. This clonotype was obtained from a man aged 45-60 years in good health and CMV-seronegative. Sequencing used PBMCs. The chain is made from TRBV9 and TRBJ2-5; possibly the D gene is TRBD1, per 6 matching bases. DNA sequence: TGTGCCAGCAGCTCACCGGTTGGGGGCGTGGAGACCCAGTACTTC. Protein translation: CASSSPVGGVETQYF.